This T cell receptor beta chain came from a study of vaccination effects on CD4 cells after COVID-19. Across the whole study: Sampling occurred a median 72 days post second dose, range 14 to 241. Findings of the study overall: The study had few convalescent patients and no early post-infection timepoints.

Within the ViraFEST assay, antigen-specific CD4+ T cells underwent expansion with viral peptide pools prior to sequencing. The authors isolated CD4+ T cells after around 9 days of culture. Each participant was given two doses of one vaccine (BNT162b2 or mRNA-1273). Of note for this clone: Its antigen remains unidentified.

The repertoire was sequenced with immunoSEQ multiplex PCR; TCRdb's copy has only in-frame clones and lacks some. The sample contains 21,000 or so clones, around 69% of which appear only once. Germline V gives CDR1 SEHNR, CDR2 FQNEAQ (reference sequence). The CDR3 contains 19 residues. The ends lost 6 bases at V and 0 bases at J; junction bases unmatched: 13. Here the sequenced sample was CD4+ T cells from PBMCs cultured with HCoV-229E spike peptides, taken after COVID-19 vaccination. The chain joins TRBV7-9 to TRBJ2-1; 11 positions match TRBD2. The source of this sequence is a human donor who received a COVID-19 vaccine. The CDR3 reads CASSPKLAGDKSSYNEQFF. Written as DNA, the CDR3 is TGTGCCAGCAGTCCTAAACTAGCGGGGGACAAAAGCTCCTACAATGAGCAGTTCTTC.